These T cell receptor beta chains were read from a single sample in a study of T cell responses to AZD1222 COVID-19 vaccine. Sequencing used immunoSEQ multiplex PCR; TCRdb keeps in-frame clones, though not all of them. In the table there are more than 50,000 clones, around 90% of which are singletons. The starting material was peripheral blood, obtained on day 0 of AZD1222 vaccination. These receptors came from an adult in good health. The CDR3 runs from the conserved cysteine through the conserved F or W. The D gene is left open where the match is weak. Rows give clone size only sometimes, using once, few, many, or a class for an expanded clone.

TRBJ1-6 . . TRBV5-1 CASSRGGLDSPLHF TGCGCCAGCAGCAGGGGGGGTCTTGATTCACCCCTCCACTTT
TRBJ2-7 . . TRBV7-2 CASSSFSGDPYEQYF TGTGCCAGCAGCTCCTTTAGCGGTGACCCCTACGAGCAGTACTTC
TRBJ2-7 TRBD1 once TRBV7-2 CASSLDNRGREQYF TGTGCCAGCAGCTTAGATAACAGGGGGCGCGAGCAGTACTTC
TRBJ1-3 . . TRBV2 CATSSGNSGNTIYF TGTGCCACGTCCTCCGGGAACTCTGGAAACACCATATATTTT
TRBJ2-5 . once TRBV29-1 CSVDGGSETQYF TGCAGCGTTGATGGGGGGTCAGAGACCCAGTACTTC
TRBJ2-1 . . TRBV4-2 CASSRNDRINEQFF TGTGCCAGCAGCCGGAACGACAGAATCAATGAGCAGTTCTTC
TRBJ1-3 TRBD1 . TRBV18 CASSPRVLPGQGGNTIYF TGTGCCAGCTCACCACGAGTCCTACCGGGACAGGGTGGAAACACCATATATTTT
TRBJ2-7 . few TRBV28 CASSPGWQSSYEQYF TGTGCCAGCAGCCCGGGGTGGCAAAGCTCCTACGAGCAGTACTTC
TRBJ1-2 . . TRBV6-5 CASSITGIANYGYTF TGTGCCAGCAGCATTACAGGAATTGCTAACTATGGCTACACCTTC
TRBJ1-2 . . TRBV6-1 CASSELTGFAYGYTF TGTGCCAGCAGTGAGTTAACAGGGTTCGCCTATGGCTACACCTTC
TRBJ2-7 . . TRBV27 CASSLSGVGEQYF TGTGCCAGCAGTTTATCCGGGGTCGGCGAGCAGTACTTC
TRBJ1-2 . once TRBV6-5 CASRRGRENYGYTF TGTGCCAGCAGGAGGGGGAGAGAAAACTATGGCTACACCTTC
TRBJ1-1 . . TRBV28 CASSKISGRTEAFF TGTGCCAGCAGCAAAATATCAGGGCGGACTGAAGCTTTCTTT
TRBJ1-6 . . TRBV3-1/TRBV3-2 CASSQGPNSPLHF TGTGCCAGCAGCCAGGGTCCGAATTCACCCCTCCACTTT
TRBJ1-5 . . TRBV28 CASSARGGQPQHF TGTGCCAGCAGTGCGAGGGGAGGCCAGCCCCAGCATTTT
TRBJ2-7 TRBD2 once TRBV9 CASSSGTSGYEQYF TGTGCCAGCAGCTCCGGGACTAGCGGCTACGAGCAGTACTTC
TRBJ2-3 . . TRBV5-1 CASSAAGTPNTDTQYF TGCGCCAGCAGCGCGGCCGGGACTCCCAACACAGATACGCAGTATTTT
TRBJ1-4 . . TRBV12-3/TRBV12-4 CASSFRVEKLFF TGTGCCAGCAGTTTTAGGGTTGAAAAACTGTTTTTT
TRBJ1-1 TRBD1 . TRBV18 CASSPTGETTEAFF TGTGCCAGCTCACCTACAGGGGAAACCACTGAAGCTTTCTTT
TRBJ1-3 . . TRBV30 CAWSGRGNTIYF TGTGCCTGGAGTGGGAGGGGAAACACCATATATTTT
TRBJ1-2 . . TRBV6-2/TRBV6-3 CASSYQGYYGYTF TGTGCCAGCAGTTACCAGGGATACTATGGCTACACCTTC
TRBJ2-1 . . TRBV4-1 CASSQGRVLYNEQFF TGCGCCAGCAGCCAAGGCAGGGTACTTTACAATGAGCAGTTCTTC
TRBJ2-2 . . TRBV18 CASSPLVATGELFF TGTGCCAGCTCACCTCTAGTGGCCACCGGGGAGCTGTTTTTT
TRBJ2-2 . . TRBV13 CASSPRNTGELFF TGTGCCAGCAGCCCGCGTAACACCGGGGAGCTGTTTTTT
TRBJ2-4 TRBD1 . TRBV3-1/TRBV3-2 CASSPEGAADIQYF TGTGCCAGCAGCCCCGAGGGGGCCGCGGACATTCAGTACTTC
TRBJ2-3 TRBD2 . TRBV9 CASSPSGRARDTQYF TGTGCCAGCAGCCCCAGCGGGAGGGCCAGAGATACGCAGTATTTT
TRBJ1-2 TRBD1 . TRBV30 CAWSQGGDGYTF TGTGCCTGGAGTCAGGGGGGCGACGGCTACACCTTC
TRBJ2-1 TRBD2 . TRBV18 CASSPLLAGVYNEQFF TGTGCCAGCTCACCACTTCTAGCGGGAGTTTACAATGAGCAGTTCTTC
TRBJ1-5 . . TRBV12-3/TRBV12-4 CASSPSSQPQHF TGTGCCAGCAGTCCGTCATCTCAGCCCCAGCATTTT
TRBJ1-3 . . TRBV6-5 CASSGSGNTIYF TGTGCCAGCAGCGGATCTGGAAACACCATATATTTT
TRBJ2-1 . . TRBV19 CASSRSTGPFTNEQFF TGTGCCAGTAGTAGGTCAACAGGGCCCTTTACCAATGAGCAGTTCTTC
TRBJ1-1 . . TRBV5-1 CASSQGTAEAFF TGCGCCAGCAGCCAGGGTACTGCTGAAGCTTTCTTT
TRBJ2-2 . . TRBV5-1 CASSYRETGELFF TGCGCCAGCAGCTACAGGGAGACCGGGGAGCTGTTTTTT
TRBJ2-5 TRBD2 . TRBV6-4 CASSDAGLGLETQYF TGTGCCAGCAGTGACGCGGGACTAGGGCTAGAGACCCAGTACTTC
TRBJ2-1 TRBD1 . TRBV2 CASSPDRSSYNEQFF TGTGCCAGCAGTCCGGACAGGAGCTCCTACAATGAGCAGTTCTTC
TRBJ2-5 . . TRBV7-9 CASSLSETGTHRETQYF TGTGCCAGCAGCTTGAGCGAGACCGGGACCCACAGGGAGACCCAGTACTTC
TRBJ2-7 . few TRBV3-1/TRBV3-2 CASSQDLRGNEQYF TGTGCCAGCAGCCAAGATTTGCGGGGAAACGAGCAGTACTTC
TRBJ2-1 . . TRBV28 CASSLGLHNEQFF TGTGCCAGCAGTTTAGGACTCCACAATGAGCAGTTCTTC
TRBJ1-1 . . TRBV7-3 CASSLLGNTEAFF TGTGCCAGCAGCTTACTTGGGAATACTGAAGCTTTCTTT
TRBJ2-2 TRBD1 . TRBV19 CASITGQGASGELFF TGTGCCAGTATAACGGGACAGGGGGCTTCCGGGGAGCTGTTTTTT
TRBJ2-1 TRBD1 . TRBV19 CASSRFGTGWYEQFF TGTGCCAGTAGTCGTTTTGGGACAGGGTGGTATGAGCAGTTCTTC
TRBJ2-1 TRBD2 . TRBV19 CASNPGLDGGEQFF TGTGCCAGTAACCCGGGACTAGATGGAGGGGAGCAGTTCTTC
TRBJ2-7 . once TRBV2 CASSDSTHNSYEQYF TGTGCCAGCAGTGATTCCACACACAACTCCTACGAGCAGTACTTC
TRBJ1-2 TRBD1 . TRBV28 CASSEQGARGYTF TGTGCCAGCAGTGAGCAGGGGGCTCGGGGCTACACCTTC
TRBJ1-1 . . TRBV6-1 CASSDRVGFTEAFF TGTGCCAGCAGTGACAGGGTTGGATTCACTGAAGCTTTCTTT
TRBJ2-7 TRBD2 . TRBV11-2 CASSDGLGVYEQYF TGTGCCAGCAGCGATGGACTAGGGGTCTACGAGCAGTACTTC
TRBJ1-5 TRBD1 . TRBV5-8 CASSPDDRAAQPQHF TGTGCCAGCAGCCCCGACGACAGGGCGGCTCAGCCCCAGCATTTT
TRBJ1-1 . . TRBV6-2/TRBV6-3 CASSYTGPWAAFF TGTGCCAGCAGTTATACGGGGCCATGGGCGGCTTTCTTT
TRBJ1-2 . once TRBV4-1 CASSQVERSYGYTF TGCGCCAGCAGCCAAGTCGAGCGCAGCTATGGCTACACCTTC
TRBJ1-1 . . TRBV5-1 CASKVNGRNTEAFF TGCGCCAGCAAGGTAAACGGGCGGAACACTGAAGCTTTCTTT
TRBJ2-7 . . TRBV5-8 CASSLSAGTTYEQYF TGTGCCAGCAGCTTGTCTGCGGGAACGACCTACGAGCAGTACTTC
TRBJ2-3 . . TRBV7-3 CASSKRRGPDTQYF TGTGCCAGCAGCAAAAGGAGGGGCCCAGATACGCAGTATTTT
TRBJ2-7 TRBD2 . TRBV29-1 CSVPTRSGGAYEQYF TGCAGCGTACCGACGCGAAGCGGGGGAGCCTACGAGCAGTACTTC
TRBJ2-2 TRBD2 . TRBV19 CASSIGREWTGELFF TGTGCCAGTAGTATTGGGCGGGAGTGGACCGGGGAGCTGTTTTTT
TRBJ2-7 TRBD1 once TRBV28 CASSRDSSYEQYF TGTGCCAGCAGCCGGGACAGCTCCTACGAGCAGTACTTC